This TCR beta chain is drawn from a study of human T cells and chemical hapten exposure. For the study at large: TCR yields differed between samples (mainly from small differences in pooled library volume). Notes on the study in general: TCRs whose frequency exceeded 1 in 1000 remained the same following DPC sensitization.

The study used a library that attached unique molecular identifiers to individual cDNA molecules. Original processing notes: Sample-level TCR yields exhibited a median of around 100,000, with a range of roughly 20,000 to 700,000. A single record per CDR3 protein comes from TCRdb applying MiXCR to the RACE reads. Clone size and V and J calls follow TCRdb, not the original study. The table records about 65,000 distinct CDR3 sequences, approximately 6.1% of them present only once. Time point specified: healthy volunteer bleed at 6 weeks. Unfractionated whole blood served as the source for total RNA extraction. This clonotype was detected many times. Its antigen is unidentified. Germline V gene sequence: CDR1 MNHNY, CDR2 SVGAGI (reference sequence). The CDR3 has 18 amino acids. Trimming left V 5 bases short and J 4 bases short, with 23 bases between.

The sample taken for sequencing was whole blood. The rearrangement links TRBV6-6 to TRBJ2-2; possibly TRBD2 for D (6 bases). The receptor's source is a female donor in good health. Some clones in this sample may be carry-over from other donors' samples. The CDR3 sequence is CASSPPGGPSGPTGELFF. CDR3 coding DNA: TGTGCCAGCAGTCCTCCCGGGGGACCTTCAGGTCCCACCGGGGAGCTGTTTTTT.